The clone carrying this T cell receptor (beta chain) was recorded once. Its specificity is not known. Whereas donors were nominally healthy upon sampling, unrecorded immune exposures were probable. The CDR3 length is 11 residues. The V end was cut by 4 bases, the J end by 1 base, with 4 bases between. Per germline, CDR1 SQVTM and CDR2 ANQGSEA. The source of the sample is a study of cytomegalovirus exposure and HLA in healthy donors. Study-level points and caveats: A later analysis by the authors found several of the most significant clusters apparently linked to common viral pathogens. In vitro experiments confirmed that three CMV-associated chains were specific for CMV antigens. The study labeled 164 TCR beta chains cytomegalovirus-associated.

Vbeta (60) and Jbeta (13) primers were used in the PCR. Method: immunoSEQ multiplex PCR; TCRdb's copy keeps in-frame clones and lacks some. The sample lists tens of thousands of clones, roughly 82% occurring once. V gene TRBV29-1 combines with J gene TRBJ1-1; D is unresolved. The sample was PBMCs. The TCR originated in a man aged 18 to 29 in good health and CMV-seronegative. The CDR3 loop is CSVVRNTEAFF. The CDR3 DNA follows: TGCAGCGTTGTTAGGAACACTGAAGCTTTCTTT.